This is a list of T cell receptor beta chains from one sample in a study of cytomegalovirus exposure and HLA in healthy donors. Profiling relied on immunoSEQ multiplex PCR, and the TCRdb table lists in-frame clones only, not all of them. The sample consists of 150,000 to 200,000 clones, approximately 78% of them appearing once. Sequencing input: PBMCs. These TCRs come from a woman aged 25-40 years in good health and CMV-seronegative. CDR3s include the opening cysteine and the closing phenylalanine or tryptophan. Each record gives: J gene, V gene, clone size, D gene, CDR3 protein, CDR3 DNA. D genes are given only for firm matches. Not all rows give a size; the values are once, few, many and, for expanded clones, a class.

TRBJ2-7,TRBV5-1,few,.,CASSPEGHEQYF,TGCGCCAGCAGCCCCGAGGGCCACGAGCAGTACTTC
TRBJ2-7,TRBV5-6,.,TRBD2,CASSPGLAESTYEQYF,TGTGCCAGCAGCCCGGGACTAGCGGAATCTACCTACGAGCAGTACTTC
TRBJ1-1,TRBV5-4,.,.,CASSLPPGMNTEAFF,TGTGCCAGCAGCTTGCCGCCGGGGATGAACACTGAAGCTTTCTTT
TRBJ2-1,TRBV9,.,.,CASSDYRTENEQFF,TGTGCCAGCAGCGATTACAGGACGGAGAACGAGCAGTTCTTC
TRBJ1-4,TRBV5-6,.,.,CASSPAGGEKLFF,TGTGCCAGCAGCCCTGCCGGGGGTGAAAAACTGTTTTTT
TRBJ2-5,TRBV7-8,.,TRBD1,CASSLDQGQGQETQYF,TGTGCCAGCAGCTTAGACCAGGGACAGGGACAAGAGACCCAGTACTTC
TRBJ2-2,TRBV11-2,few,TRBD1,CASSFGNRGPTGELFF,TGTGCCAGCAGCTTCGGAAACAGGGGGCCCACCGGGGAGCTGTTTTTT
TRBJ1-2,TRBV28,.,.,CASSSPGGNYGYTF,TGTGCCAGCAGTTCACCGGGAGGTAACTATGGCTACACCTTC
TRBJ1-2,TRBV27,.,TRBD1,CASSFQGAGSYGYTF,TGTGCCAGCAGTTTCCAGGGGGCGGGCTCCTATGGCTACACCTTC
TRBJ1-5,TRBV6-7,few,.,CASSRQSLGWCNQPQHF,TGTGCCAGCAGCCGACAGTCCCTAGGTTGGTGCAATCAGCCCCAGCATTTT
TRBJ1-6,TRBV5-4,.,.,CASSPPNSPLHF,TGTGCCAGCAGCCCTCCGAATTCACCCCTCCACTTT
TRBJ1-6,TRBV27,.,.,CASKGRQSHSPLHF,TGTGCCAGCAAGGGCCGACAGTCTCATTCACCCCTCCACTTT
TRBJ2-2,TRBV6-5,once,.,CASSYSWGAGELFF,TGTGCCAGCAGTTACTCTTGGGGGGCCGGGGAGCTGTTTTTT
TRBJ2-7,TRBV11-3,.,.,CASSLDGGTYEQYF,TGTGCCAGCAGCTTAGACGGAGGAACCTACGAGCAGTACTTC
TRBJ1-5,TRBV9,.,.,CASSVGTESNQPQHF,TGTGCCAGCAGCGTAGGAACAGAGAGCAATCAGCCCCAGCATTTT
TRBJ2-7,TRBV5-1,.,.,CASSSRAGSYEQYF,TGCGCCAGCAGCTCCCGAGCGGGTTCCTACGAGCAGTACTTC